Below, one T cell receptor beta chain is given with its context. No antigen is known for it. No per-base quality is available; no much larger clone lies one base away. These data are taken from a study of cytomegalovirus exposure and HLA in healthy donors (dated by TCRdb to between 2016 and 2019). Study-wide context: An earlier analysis of a few hundred of the donors reported 276 Gb of sequence data and 117 million unique TCR beta sequences obtained from about 200 million T cells. Approximately 310 gigabases of sequencing data and around 87 million unique TCR sequences were included in an early release covering about 700 HLA-typed donors. The genetic ancestry cluster associated with self-reported Caucasian donors included about four fifths of the approximately 410 genotyped donors. The study aimed to test whether signatures of past pathogen exposure could be identified by cataloging public T cell receptors. The study used immunosequencing to profile the T cell repertoires of 670 or so subjects and linked those repertoires to cytomegalovirus serostatus. Along with the roughly 670-subject first cohort, a separate validation cohort of around 120 different subjects was used. High-throughput TCR immunosequencing, statistical association of individual TCRs with disease status, and machine learning were combined to predict cytomegalovirus infection status. In a later analysis, previously published TCR beta repertoires from 666 donors were re-analyzed and high-resolution HLA genotyping was added so that TCR occurrence patterns could be studied. The later analysis used no new phenotypic data to find candidate immune exposures, relying instead on TCR beta sequences and their occurrence across donors. An earlier analysis of fewer than 700 of the donors applied high-throughput TCR beta sequencing to assess whether each TCR beta V gene segment acted as functional or pseudogenic. Donor age, sex, ethnicity and CMV serostatus were compiled together with the repertoire data. A later genetic analysis took genome-wide SNP genotypes for 398 of the 666 donors and used that subset as a discovery cohort. All discovery cohort repertoires had been generated on a single sequencing platform. Class I and class II HLA loci were covered by the typing at four-digit resolution. The number of typed donors differed by locus: about 620-640 for A, B, C, DRB1 and DQB1; 522 for DQA1; roughly 600 for DPA1; and around 470 for DPB1. Several DR-DQ haplotypes were handled as single units for association and clustering because linkage in the cohort was strong. Among 300 to 500 genotyped donors of the cohort, an average of around 250,000 unique TCR beta nucleotide sequences was sequenced per donor, of which about 18% were non-productive. Study-wide findings and limitations: In a later genetic analysis, a missense DCLRE1C variant was associated with V-gene and J-gene trimming of TCR beta chains, and the association was replicated in an independent cohort. In a later analysis, the rate of TCR association differed among HLA loci, with DRB1 alleles having the most associated TCRs and HLA-C alleles having the fewest. The authors suggested that the approach could potentially be generalized to other disease states and immunological phenotypes. For the cohort, immune exposure information was limited to CMV serostatus. At a false discovery rate of 0.05, a later analysis linked around 17,000 TCR beta sequences to specific HLA alleles. Strong co-occurrence of HLA alleles, especially DR and DQ, made assigning TCR associations to individual alleles difficult. A further reported finding was that TCR beta sequences accurately predicted the HLA-A and HLA-B alleles for most subjects in the first cohort. Cytomegalovirus status was reported to be diagnosed by the classifier with high specificity and sensitivity in both the original and validation cohorts. Correlated functional status among segregating V segments might be attributable to linkage disequilibrium, but an unknown experimental factor could not be ruled out. Sequencing depth was assumed to be roughly uniform across donors in the presence/absence analyses, though that assumption may not hold. Most TCR sequences were seen in very few donors, while some public TCRs were found in many individuals. In an earlier analysis of several hundred of the donors, most TCR beta V segments were observed in productive rearrangements about 90% or about 30% of the time, broadly matching IMGT annotations. The cohort was sequenced for TCR beta chains only, and without alpha or paired-chain data the features that could be detected were limited. A cluster of highly shared sequence variants was judged likely to represent a technical artifact of the sequencing pipeline. A later analysis found that HLA-associated TCR beta chains were more clonally expanded and had lower generation probabilities than equally common non-associated chains. Because counts were too low, 15 to 20 rarely observed V segments, including chromosome 9 orphons, were left out of the earlier analysis of 500 to 650 of the donors. In a later analysis, most CMV-associated TCR beta chains were found to appear HLA-restricted, with HLA associations seemingly driven largely by CMV exposure. A few of the identified cytomegalovirus-associated TCR beta chains were confirmed in vitro to be specific for cytomegalovirus antigens. In the study, around 150 TCR beta chains were listed as associated with cytomegalovirus. HLA typing was unavailable for some donors at each locus, so association tests used only the typed subset. Several of the top co-occurrence clusters appeared to be linked to parvovirus B19, influenza, CMV and Epstein-Barr virus, according to a later analysis. Compared with the roughly 670-donor mean, donors in an Asian-associated ancestry cluster had fewer N-insertions in productive TCRs, according to a later genetic analysis. The 87-base-pair reads could not distinguish some IMGT-functional V segments, including TRBV6-2 and TRBV6-3, so those segments were excluded.

The cohort was made up of hundreds of healthy bone marrow donors. Cohort members were all nominally healthy when sampled, although unrecorded immune exposures were likely present. The donor was CMV seropositive and belonged to the group of about 290 seropositive cohort members. A peripheral blood sample was collected from each donor, and TCR beta sequencing was performed on peripheral blood mononuclear cells. The Qiagen DNeasy Blood Extraction Kit was used to extract genomic DNA from the blood cell samples. As encoded in the germline V gene, CDR1 is SGHRS while CDR2 is YFSETQ. Its CDR3 holds 14 amino acids, cysteine through phenylalanine. Only CDR3 DNA is held: 42 bases, read in frame from base 1. Trimming at the junction amounts to 6 bases on V and 0 bases on J, and the germline ends lie 11 bases apart. The library was obtained by the immunoSEQ multiplex PCR assay. For the multiplex PCR, a mixture combining 60 forward primers for TCR Vbeta segments and 13 reverse primers for TCR Jbeta segments was used. The CDR3 region of rearranged TCR beta genes was amplified from genomic DNA with a multiplex PCR assay. The Illumina HiSeq System was used to sequence the amplified TCR beta libraries as 87-base-pair reads. In the paper's pipeline: In a later analysis, roughly 80 million unique TCR beta chains were counted across the 500 to 850 repertoires, and some 10 million of these chains were shared by at least two donors. To remove PCR and sequencing errors, raw reads were error-corrected and collapsed into unique sequences using a nearest-neighbor algorithm that merged closely related sequences. To assign V, D and J gene segments, CDR3 sequences were aligned to IMGT reference sequences. For a sequence to be retained, a match of at least six nucleotides was required to both a V gene segment and a J gene segment. A rearrangement was called productive if the CDR3 had no stop codons and remained in frame with V and J, and every other rearrangement was called non-productive. Following IMGT convention, CDR3 was defined as the stretch from the second conserved V-encoded cysteine up to the conserved J-encoded phenylalanine. Sequences without an unambiguous match to a single V gene segment were excluded from the earlier analysis of about 630 of the donors. In an earlier analysis of approximately 610 of the donors, V segments were called functional above 56.7% productive rearrangements and were called segregating when the between-donor standard deviation exceeded 5%. A statistical classification framework was developed to diagnose cytomegalovirus status using the catalog of TCR beta chain sequences. V and J gene assignment, in a later analysis, came from comparing TCR nucleotide sequences with IMGT/GENE-DB human TR gene sequences. A later analysis assigned CDR3 sequences and most-parsimonious VDJ recombination scenarios with the TCRdist pipeline. In a later analysis, each TCR beta chain was defined by its CDR3 amino acid sequence together with its V-gene family, and reads without a unique V-gene family were excluded. As a way to deal with suspected cross-contamination and a sequencing artifact, a later analysis dropped 592 nucleotide sequences that were highly shared and had low generation probability. In a later analysis, a clonal expansion index was calculated for each public chain from normalized within-repertoire ranks of inferred template counts. Generation probabilities in a later analysis came from a VDJ recombination model fitted to out-of-frame rearrangements, and those results were checked against IGoR. In a later analysis, TCR-TCR, TCR-HLA and TCR-CMV co-occurrence was scored with hypergeometric tests, and a repertoire-size bias correction was applied to TCR pairs. False discovery rates were estimated in a later analysis by permuting HLA or CMV assignments 20 times. In a later analysis, co-occurring TCRs were grouped using DBSCAN, and TCRdist sequence similarity was added for clustering within HLA-allele-positive subsets. Repertoires with fewer than 30,000 or more than 120,000 public chains, plus five repertoires with anomalous nucleotide sharing, were excluded from co-occurrence clustering. TCRdb re-hosts the immuneACCESS table, in-frame sequences only. Its copies lack some clones; in the studies checked, an unresolved V gene accounts for under half of them, and the cause for the rest is not known. For V, J and clone size, that table is used; D and trimming come from the DNA. Here the sample has approximately 170,000 clones; approximately 80% occur a single time. The leading ten clones occupy around 2.8% of the sample.

The chain employs TRBV5-1 and TRBJ2-3; the D gene is possibly TRBD1, with 5 bases matching. This receptor was taken from a woman between 40 and 55 years old in good health and CMV-seropositive. The sample consisted of PBMCs. The nucleotide sequence is TGCGCCAGCACCTCAGGGATCAGCACAGATACGCAGTATTTT. Translated, this gives CASTSGISTDTQYF.